This passage covers 10 T cell receptor beta chains from one sample sequenced in a study of T cell responses to AZD1222 COVID-19 vaccine. Produced via immunoSEQ multiplex PCR; TCRdb's table is partial and in-frame only. The repertoire holds roughly 120,000 clones, roughly 89% seen once, with more than 2% in the top ten. The input for sequencing was peripheral blood, taken 28 days after the second AZD1222 dose. These receptors were obtained from an adult who received the AZD1222 COVID-19 vaccine.

V is TRBV28 and J is TRBJ1-6; D is undetermined. V dropped 3 bases and J dropped 9 bases, with 12 bases sitting between them. In germline, CDR1 is MDHEN, CDR2 SYDVKM. CDR3 length: 14 amino acids. The CDR3 spells CASSLFESGSPLHF. Written as DNA, the CDR3 is TGTGCCAGCAGTTTGTTCGAGAGTGGTTCACCCCTCCACTTT.

CDR3 sequence: CASSQGRLSGNTIYF. The DNA for the CDR3 is TGCGCCAGCAGCCAAGGCCGCCTTTCTGGAAACACCATATATTTT. The chain carries TRBV5-1 and TRBJ1-3; D remains unclear. The CDR3 length is 15 residues. V gave up 4 bases and J gave up 1 base, with 12 bases separating them. Germline CDR1 reads SGHRS; CDR2 reads YFSETQ.

CDR3: CASSRSSGGFSYEQYF. CDR3 DNA: TGTGCCAGCAGCCGGAGTAGCGGGGGGTTCTCCTACGAGCAGTACTTC. This chain joins TRBV7-2 and TRBJ2-7; 10 bases are a match to TRBD2. Germline V gene data show CDR1 as SGHTA and CDR2 as FQGNSA. Unmatched junction bases numbered 7, after V lost 5 bases and J lost 0 bases. This CDR3 comprises 16 residues. Full variable domain (outside the CDR3, taken from reference TRBV7-2 and TRBJ2-7): GAGVSQSPSNKVTEKGKDVELRCDPISGHTALYWYRQSLGQGLEFLIYFQGNSAPDKSGLPSDRFSAERTGGSVSTLTIQRTQQEDSAVYLCASSRSSGGFSYEQYFGPGTRLTVT.

This chain links TRBV9 with TRBJ2-7, with 8 bases aligning to TRBD1. Looked up from germline, CDR1 is SGDLS and CDR2 is YYNGEE. The CDR3 spans 14 residues. The J segment lost 4 bases and the V segment lost 0 bases, leaving 3 bases of the junction unmatched. The CDR3 nucleotides are TGTGCCAGCAGCGTAGCAGGGGGCGGGTACGAGCAGTACTTC. It yields the protein CASSVAGGGYEQYF.

This clone was picked up one time. V is TRBV10-3 and J is TRBJ2-1; tentatively, D is TRBD2 (7 bases). V was pared by 9 bases and J by 4 bases, with 16 bases between. Germline V CDR1 and CDR2: ENHRY, SYGVKD. The CDR3 consists of 14 residues. As DNA, the CDR3 is TGTGCCATGTCGGGGGGCAACCAATACAATGAGCAGTTCTTC. Its translation: CAMSGGNQYNEQFF.

The chain carries TRBV3-1 (or the pseudogene TRBV3-2) and TRBJ2-1; perhaps TRBD1 as D (5 bases). V shed 2 bases and J shed 9 bases, with 17 bases lying between them. Germline V gives CDR1 LGHDT, CDR2 YNNKEL (reference sequence). The CDR3 runs 15 residues. CDR3 in DNA: TGTGCCAGCAGCCAAATGCCGACAGCCCCCAGTGAGCAGTTCTTC. It is translated as CASSQMPTAPSEQFF.

The chain uses TRBV7-9 and TRBJ2-5, with D possibly TRBD1 on 5 matching bases. CDR1 and CDR2 from the germline V gene are SEHNR and FQNEAQ (reference sequence). V was shortened by 0 bases and J by 4 bases, with 6 bases between the two germline ends. The CDR3 spans 13 residues. CDR3 amino acids: CASSLAGRETQYF. Here the CDR3 DNA reads TGTGCCAGCAGCTTAGCGGGGCGAGAGACCCAGTACTTC.

This clone was recorded a few times. The chain is built from TRBV7-5 and TRBJ2-3; the tabulated D call, TRBD2, remains unverified against the DNA. TRBV7-5 is a pseudogene locus. The CDR3 length is 14 residues. The CDR3 here is CVRSLLRYTDTQYF. DNA of the CDR3: TGTGTCAGAAGCTTATTGCGGTACACAGATACGCAGTATTTT.

The chain employs TRBV19 and TRBJ1-1; the D gene is possibly TRBD1 (5 bases). Trimming stripped 5 bases from V and 5 bases from J, with 15 bases between. Germline CDR1 and CDR2: LNHDA and SQIVND (reference sequence). The CDR3 runs 14 residues. The CDR3 sequence: CASSVTGVATEAFF. The CDR3 DNA reads as TGTGCCAGTAGTGTGACGGGGGTGGCAACTGAAGCTTTCTTT. Complete variable domain (other parts from reference TRBV19 and TRBJ1-1): DGGITQSPKYLFRKEGQNVTLSCEQNLNHDAMYWYRQDPGQGLRLIYYSQIVNDFQKGDIAEGYSVSREKKESFPLTVTSAQKNPTAFYLCASSVTGVATEAFFGQGTRLTVV.

The rearrangement links TRBV5-1 to TRBJ1-2; D unresolved. CDR1 SGHRS and CDR2 YFSETQ come from the germline V gene. The CDR3 covers 13 residues. Trimming took off 0 bases at V and 5 bases at J, with 8 bases between the two ends. The CDR3 protein is CASSLDGNYGYTF. As DNA, the CDR3 is TGCGCCAGCAGCTTGGACGGTAATTATGGCTACACCTTC.